Listed here are 21 T cell receptor beta chains from one sample, sequenced in a study of blood T cell repertoires in COVID-19. Sequencing used immunoSEQ multiplex PCR; TCRdb keeps in-frame clones, though not all of them. The data show a few hundred thousand clones, over 80% seen once. The specimen was peripheral blood. The receptors here all came from a woman between 50 and 59 years old with COVID-19, enrolled during active disease.

V and J are TRBV7-9 and TRBJ1-1, with TRBD1 as a possible D gene (6 bases). Germline CDR1 reads SEHNR; CDR2 reads FQNEAQ (reference sequence). The CDR3 has 13 amino acids. V dropped 5 bases and J dropped 8 bases, with 15 bases sitting between them. The CDR3 loop is CASSRWTESEAFF. For the CDR3, the DNA is TGTGCCAGCAGCCGGTGGACAGAATCCGAAGCTTTCTTT.

The chain is built from TRBV15 and TRBJ2-1; D is undetermined. This CDR3 has 16 amino acids. Germline lookup yields CDR1 LNHNV and CDR2 YYDKDF (reference sequence). The V end was cut by 0 bases, the J end by 0 bases, with 9 bases between. CDR3 in amino acids: CATSRDSVSSYNEQFF. The CDR3 bases are TGTGCCACCAGCAGAGATTCGGTAAGCTCCTACAATGAGCAGTTCTTC.

V and J are TRBV29-1 and TRBJ1-1; TRBD1 matches 8 bases. V lost 7 bases to trimming and J lost 7 bases; unmatched junction nucleotides: 8. The germline CDR1 and CDR2 sequences are SQVTM and ANQGSEA. The CDR3 runs to 12 residues. This CDR3 reads CSGRQGNREAFF. DNA for the CDR3: TGCAGCGGGAGACAGGGGAATCGTGAAGCTTTCTTT.

This rearrangement joins TRBV5-1 to TRBJ2-7; weak D call: TRBD1 (5 bases). The CDR3 loop spans 13 amino acids. Germline CDR1 and CDR2: SGHRS and YFSETQ. V lost 4 bases and J 4 bases, leaving 12 bases between the germline ends. The CDR3 DNA is TGCGCCAGCAGCCGAATAGGGGATTACGAGCAGTACTTC. It codes for CASSRIGDYEQYF. Supplemented by reference TRBV5-1 and TRBJ2-7, the full variable domain reads KAGVTQTPRYLIKTRGQQVTLSCSPISGHRSVSWYQQTPGQGLQFLFEYFSETQRNKGNFPGRFSGRQFSNSRSEMNVSTLELGDSALYLCASSRIGDYEQYFGPGTRLTVT.

The chain is built from TRBV19 and TRBJ2-4; TRBD2 might be the D (6 bases). The CDR3 totals 15 residues. V lost 5 bases, J lost 1 base, and 12 bases lay in between. Germline loops: CDR1 LNHDA, CDR2 SQIVND (reference sequence). This CDR3 is CASSRSGGAKNIQYF. Written as DNA, the CDR3 is TGTGCCAGTAGTCGCTCCGGGGGTGCCAAAAACATTCAGTACTTC.

The V gene is TRBV10-3, the J gene TRBJ2-3, with D possibly being TRBD2 (5 bases). Germline-derived CDR1 and CDR2 are ENHRY and SYGVKD. There are 17 residues in the CDR3. Trimming took 4 bases from V and 2 from J, leaving 19 bases between them. CDR3 sequence reads: CAISGGGRTPPTDTQYF. The CDR3 DNA reads as TGTGCCATCAGTGGGGGTGGAAGGACTCCTCCCACAGATACGCAGTATTTT.

The J gene is TRBJ2-2, the V gene TRBV2, with 13 bases fitting TRBD2. The germline CDR1 and CDR2 sequences are SNHLY and FYNNEI. The CDR3 consists of 15 residues. V lost 6 bases to trimming and J lost 5 bases; unmatched junction nucleotides: 3. The CDR3 region is CASREGLAGTGELFF. The CDR3 DNA sequence: TGTGCCAGCAGGGAGGGACTAGCGGGGACCGGGGAGCTGTTTTTT.

On this clone: The sample carries other DNA sequences with the same CDR3. V gene TRBV5-1 combines with J gene TRBJ2-7, with TRBD2 identical over 10 bases. V was clipped by 3 bases and J by 2 bases; unmatched bases: 2. The CDR3 runs to 14 residues. CDR1 is SGHRS, CDR2 YFSETQ, per germline. This CDR3 is CASSSTSGPYEQYF. The CDR3 bases are TGCGCCAGCAGCTCGACTAGCGGGCCCTACGAGCAGTACTTC.

This clone was recorded only once. V is TRBV19 and J is TRBJ1-1; D remains unclear. This CDR3 is built from 17 residues. Germline assignment: CDR1 LNHDA and CDR2 SQIVND (reference sequence). Trimming took 7 bases from V and 0 from J, leaving 21 bases between them. CDR3 loop: CASTPTGGSLLNTEAFF. For the CDR3, the DNA is TGTGCCAGTACCCCTACTGGAGGCAGCCTACTGAACACTGAAGCTTTCTTT.

This chain joins TRBV12-5 and TRBJ1-5; the D gene is possibly TRBD1 (5 bases). Germline V gene lookup returns CDR1 LGHNT and CDR2 FRNRAP. The CDR3 loop spans 17 amino acids. Trimming removed 2 bases from V and 0 bases from J, with 14 bases in between. The CDR3 DNA sequence: TGTGCTAGTGGTTTGCCTGAGGGACTATATAGCAATCAGCCCCAGCATTTT. It is translated as CASGLPEGLYSNQPQHF.

This CDR3 is CATSGRGNQPQHF. The CDR3 DNA is TGTGCCACCAGCGGCAGGGGCAATCAGCCCCAGCATTTT. The rearrangement joins TRBV24-1 to TRBJ1-5; possible D gene TRBD1, 5 bases. The length of the CDR3 is 13 residues. The V and J ends lost 7 bases and 2 bases respectively, with 8 bases between them. Germline-derived CDR1 and CDR2 are KGHDR and SFDVKD.

This chain connects TRBV9 to TRBJ1-1, with unresolved D. The CDR3 consists of 14 residues. V lost 0 bases and J lost 2, with 8 bases in between. The germline V gene has CDR1 SGDLS and CDR2 YYNGEE. The CDR3 region has the DNA TGTGCCAGCAGCGTAGTTGGCGGCAACACTGAAGCTTTCTTT. Protein: CASSVVGGNTEAFF.

This clone was detected once. V is TRBV5-8 and J is TRBJ1-2, with D possibly matching TRBD1 (6 bases). Germline-derived CDR1 and CDR2 are SGHTS and YDEGEE. The V end lost 0 bases, the J end lost 5 bases, and 11 bases lay between the germline ends. The CDR3 spans 14 residues. The CDR3 nucleotides read TGTGCCAGCAGCTTGGTTGGGGGCCCGTATGGCTACACCTTC. Translating gives CASSLVGGPYGYTF.

The chain joins TRBV12-3 or TRBV12-4 to TRBJ1-5; the D gene is possibly TRBD1 (5 bases). The ends were cut back, 7 bases at V and 4 bases at J, with 11 bases in the middle. The CDR3 length is 13 residues. CDR3 coding DNA: TGTGCCAGCACCTTGGGGCAGAATCAGCCCCAGCATTTT. Encoded protein: CASTLGQNQPQHF.

The chain combines TRBV10-2 with TRBJ2-5, with 8 bases matching TRBD2. Germline lookup yields CDR1 WSHSY and CDR2 SAAADI. This CDR3 has 14 residues. Trimming removed 0 bases from V and 4 bases from J; junction bases left unmatched: 1. CDR3 protein: CASSESLAGETQYF. In nucleotides, the CDR3 is TGCGCCAGCAGTGAGTCCCTAGCGGGAGAGACCCAGTACTTC.

J is TRBJ2-3 and V is TRBV9, with D perhaps matching TRBD2 (5 bases). Between the trimmed V and J ends, which lost 3 bases and 6 bases, there was a span of 23 bases. Germline assignment: CDR1 SGDLS and CDR2 YYNGEE. This CDR3 is 17 amino acids long. The CDR3 bases are TGTGCCAGCAGCGCCACCTTACTAGACCTTCCCCACGATACGCAGTATTTT. This encodes CASSATLLDLPHDTQYF.

The rearrangement joins TRBV13 to TRBJ2-3; TRBD2 aligns across 13 bases. Germline loops: CDR1 PRHDT, CDR2 FYEKMQ (reference sequence). V was pared by 5 bases and J by 2 bases, with 4 bases of the junction left unmatched. The CDR3 is 16 amino acids. The CDR3 nucleotides read TGTGCCAGCAGCCCCGGACTAGCGGGAGTCACAGATACGCAGTATTTT. Its protein product is CASSPGLAGVTDTQYF.

The J gene is TRBJ1-1, the V gene TRBV15; D is uncertain. Germline CDR1 is LNHNV and CDR2 is YYDKDF (reference sequence). V was clipped by 0 bases and J by 7 bases, with 9 bases between them. This CDR3 comprises 13 residues. The CDR3 protein is CATSRDREGEAFF. Written as DNA, the CDR3 is TGTGCCACCAGCAGAGATAGGGAGGGTGAAGCTTTCTTT.

This chain links TRBV11-2 with TRBJ2-7, with 11 bases identical to TRBD2. This CDR3 region has 18 residues. Germline V gene sequence: CDR1 SGHAT, CDR2 FQNNGV. J lost 6 bases, V lost 6 bases, and 19 bases had no gene match. The CDR3 loop is CASSLTFVASGRPVEQYF. The CDR3 DNA reads as TGTGCCAGCAGTCTTACCTTCGTTGCTAGCGGGAGGCCGGTCGAGCAGTACTTC.

The chain recombines TRBV5-1 with TRBJ2-7; D is perhaps TRBD1 (5 bases). The CDR3 length is 14 residues. V lost 1 base to trimming and J lost 4 bases, with 12 bases between them. Per the germline V gene, CDR1 is SGHRS and CDR2 is YFSETQ. CDR3 protein: CASSLTGAEYEQYF. The CDR3 DNA follows: TGCGCCAGCAGCTTGACAGGTGCGGAATACGAGCAGTACTTC.

The chain combines TRBV24-1 with TRBJ2-3; 8 bases align to TRBD1. Germline loops: CDR1 KGHDR, CDR2 SFDVKD. This CDR3 contains 17 residues. Unmatched junction bases numbered 12, after V lost 5 bases and J lost 3 bases. DNA for the CDR3: TGTGCCACCAGTGGGGGAAGACAGGGGTTCGATACAGATACGCAGTATTTT. Amino acid sequence: CATSGGRQGFDTDTQYF.